One sample yielded the 22 T cell receptor beta chains listed below, sequenced in a study of blood T cell repertoires in COVID-19. Some clones are missing from TCRdb's copy, which holds only in-frame ones; the method was immunoSEQ multiplex PCR. There are around 130,000 clones in the sample; around 80% occur only once, and roughly 17% lies in the top ten. Sequenced material: peripheral blood. The receptors shown here come from a man aged 60-69 years with active or convalescent COVID-19.

The V call is TRBV18, the J call TRBJ2-7; TRBD1 agrees at 9 bases. The CDR3 consists of 19 residues. V lost 3 bases and J lost 5; bases outside the gene matches: 20. Germline V CDR1 and CDR2: KGHSH, LQKENI. DNA for the CDR3: TGTGCCAGCTCACCGCAACTCCCCGTTAAGACAGGGGGAGTTGACGAGCAGTACTTC. Amino acids: CASSPQLPVKTGGVDEQYF.

The J gene is TRBJ1-1, the V gene TRBV18, with 7 bases aligning to TRBD1. Germline trimming cut 0 bases from V and 3 bases from J; bases unmatched to any gene: 4. Germline CDR1 KGHSH, CDR2 LQKENI. The CDR3 sequence is 15 residues long. CDR3 region: CASSPPTGTHTEAFF. CDR3 DNA: TGTGCCAGCTCACCACCGACAGGGACCCACACTGAAGCTTTCTTT.

DNA for the CDR3: TGTGCCAGCAGGTCAGGGTGGACCGGGGAGCTGTTTTTT. Protein sequence: CASRSGWTGELFF. The chain is built from TRBV7-3 and TRBJ2-2; D perhaps matches TRBD1 (5 bases). This CDR3 contains 13 residues. V lost 6 bases to trimming and J lost 5 bases, with 10 bases between them. Per germline, CDR1 SGHTA and CDR2 FQGTGA. Looking up the rest from reference TRBV7-3 and TRBJ2-2 gives the full variable domain: GAGVSQTPSNKVTEKGKYVELRCDPISGHTALYWYRQSLGQGPEFLIYFQGTGAADDSGLPNDRFFAVRPEGSVSTLKIQRTERGDSAVYLCASRSGWTGELFFGEGSRLTVL.

This chain connects TRBV7-9 to TRBJ2-5; TRBD1 is a possible D gene (5 bases). The germline V gene has CDR1 SEHNR and CDR2 FQNEAQ (reference sequence). V lost 2 bases to trimming and J lost 1 base, with 8 bases between them. CDR3 length equals 14 residues. As DNA, the CDR3 is TGTGCCAGCAGCTTAAAGACAGCCCAAGAGACCCAGTACTTC. Encoded protein: CASSLKTAQETQYF.

The rearrangement links TRBV7-2 to TRBJ2-7, with 11 bases matching TRBD1. CDR3 length equals 15 residues. Unmatched junction bases numbered 4, after V lost 4 bases and J lost 2 bases. Germline loops: CDR1 SGHTA, CDR2 FQGNSA. The CDR3 nucleotides read TGTGCCAGCAGCTCCCGGACAGGGGGCGCCTACGAGCAGTACTTC. Its translation: CASSSRTGGAYEQYF.

The CDR3 region has the DNA TGTGCCATCAGTGGAGCTGGGACTAGCGACTATGAAAAACTGTTTTTT. Translated: CAISGAGTSDYEKLFF. This sequence joins TRBV10-3 and TRBJ1-4, with D perhaps TRBD1 (5 bases). Per the germline V gene, CDR1 is ENHRY and CDR2 is SYGVKD. The germline V and J ends were trimmed by 4 bases and 6 bases, with 18 bases remaining between them. The CDR3 is 16 amino acids.

The rearrangement uses TRBV4-3 and TRBJ1-4, with 7 positions matching TRBD1. Germline V CDR1 and CDR2: LGHNA, YSLEER. V trimming: 2 bases; J trimming: 4 bases; junction bases outside the gene matches: 7. This CDR3 contains 16 residues. CDR3 region: CASSQRDRVVNEKLFF. The CDR3 DNA reads TGCGCCAGCAGCCAACGTGACAGGGTCGTTAATGAAAAACTGTTTTTT.

The chain carries TRBV7-9 and TRBJ1-3; possible D gene TRBD1, 5 bases. V was trimmed by 4 bases and J by 0 bases, leaving 10 bases between them. The CDR3 length is 15 residues. The germline V gene encodes CDR1 SEHNR and CDR2 FQNEAQ (reference sequence). The CDR3 reads CASSSFDSSGNTIYF. DNA of the CDR3: TGTGCCAGCAGCTCATTTGACAGCTCTGGAAACACCATATATTTT.

V and J are TRBV27 and TRBJ1-2; the match to TRBD1 covers 8 bases. The CDR3 extends over 15 amino acids. The ends lost 4 bases at V and 6 bases at J; junction bases unmatched: 10. Germline lookup yields CDR1 MNHEY and CDR2 SMNVEV (reference sequence). CDR3 sequence (DNA): TGTGCCAGCAGTTCCAGGACAGGGAGGGAGAATGGCTACACCTTC. The encoded protein is CASSSRTGRENGYTF.

The chain has TRBV24-1 and TRBJ2-1; a possible D gene is TRBD2 (5 bases). V was trimmed by 7 bases and J by 8 bases, leaving 14 bases between them. The length of the CDR3 is 13 residues. Germline CDR1 KGHDR, CDR2 SFDVKD. CDR3 DNA: TGTGCCACCAGGGACCCGAGGGTCGATGAGCAGTTCTTC. Protein product: CATRDPRVDEQFF.

The chain couples TRBV6-1 to TRBJ1-5, with D perhaps TRBD1 (5 bases). The V gene lost 2 bases and the J gene lost 7 bases, with 12 bases spanning the gap. The CDR3 spans 14 residues. CDR1 MNHNS and CDR2 SASEGT come from the germline V gene. The CDR3 here is CASSESGRGQPQHF. The CDR3 nucleotides are TGTGCCAGCAGTGAATCTGGGAGGGGACAGCCCCAGCATTTT.

This chain connects TRBV3-1 (or the pseudogene TRBV3-2) to TRBJ2-5; perhaps TRBD2 as D (5 bases). The germline V and J ends were trimmed by 10 bases and 7 bases, with 19 bases remaining between them. This CDR3 is 13 amino acids long. The germline gives CDR1 LGHDT, CDR2 YNNKEL (reference sequence). The CDR3 DNA sequence: TGTGCCACCATTGCCGGGGTGACTGGGACCCAGTACTTC. This encodes CATIAGVTGTQYF.

The rearrangement joins TRBV3-1 (or the pseudogene TRBV3-2) to TRBJ2-1; TRBD2 matches 13 bases. This CDR3 comprises 20 residues. The germline gives CDR1 LGHDT, CDR2 YNNKEL (reference sequence). J lost 6 bases, V lost 0 bases, and 14 bases had no gene match. In DNA form, the CDR3 reads TGTGCCAGCAGCCAAGATCGTAGAAAAGTGGGGACTAGCGGGATCAATGAGCAGTTCTTC. Translation: CASSQDRRKVGTSGINEQFF.

The rearrangement links TRBV11-2 to TRBJ2-2, with D possibly being TRBD2 (5 bases). The CDR3 is 15 amino acids. Germline V gives CDR1 SGHAT, CDR2 FQNNGV. The V end lost 4 bases, the J end lost 6 bases, and 15 bases lay between the germline ends. CDR3 DNA sequence: TGTGCCAGCAGCTCCCGTTGGGAGACCTCCGGGGAGCTGTTTTTT. Translating gives CASSSRWETSGELFF. The full variable domain, with the rest looked up from reference TRBV11-2 and TRBJ2-2, is EAGVAQSPRYKIIEKRQSVAFWCNPISGHATLYWYQQILGQGPKLLIQFQNNGVVDDSQLPKDRFSAERLKGVDSTLKIQPAKLEDSAVYLCASSSRWETSGELFFGEGSRLTVL.

CDR3 sequence (DNA): TGCGCCAGCAGCTTGTCCCCAGCGGGAGACCCTGCCGGGGAGCTGTTTTTT. Its translation is CASSLSPAGDPAGELFF. The rearrangement uses TRBV5-1 and TRBJ2-2, with TRBD2 identical over 8 bases. This CDR3 has 17 residues. The V segment lost 1 base and the J segment 6 bases; nucleotides outside the gene matches: 11. CDR1 is SGHRS and CDR2 is YFSETQ in the germline V gene.

This sequence joins TRBV11-3 and TRBJ2-2; 14 nucleotides line up with TRBD2. The J segment lost 3 bases and the V segment lost 1 base, leaving 7 bases of the junction unmatched. Per the germline V gene, CDR1 is SGHNT and CDR2 is YENEEA. This CDR3 is built from 19 residues. CDR3 sequence (DNA): TGTGCCAGCAGCTTAGTTGGGACTAGCGGGAGTTTTGACACCGGGGAGCTGTTTTTT. Its translation: CASSLVGTSGSFDTGELFF.

The chain joins TRBV19 to TRBJ2-1; 11 bases fit TRBD2. The CDR3 spans 15 residues. Germline V gene data show CDR1 as LNHDA and CDR2 as SQIVND (reference sequence). After removal of 8 bases from V and 3 bases from J, the junction contained 6 bases not matched to a gene. The CDR3 here is CASRSTSGVYNEQFF. DNA of the CDR3: TGTGCCAGTCGCTCGACTAGCGGGGTCTACAATGAGCAGTTCTTC.

The rearrangement uses TRBV10-3 and TRBJ2-3, with TRBD2 matching 7 bases. The CDR3 is made up of 14 amino acids. From germline, CDR1 is ENHRY and CDR2 SYGVKD. Trimming took 3 bases from V and 3 from J; bases not matched to a gene: 3. In DNA form, the CDR3 reads TGTGCCATCAGTGAACGAGCGGGAACAGATACGCAGTATTTT. Amino acid sequence: CAISERAGTDTQYF.

The chain carries TRBV7-2 and TRBJ2-7; 8 bases are a match to TRBD2. V shed 1 base and J 0 bases; nucleotides not matched to a gene: 2. The CDR3 spans 15 residues. Germline values: CDR1 SGHTA, CDR2 FQGNSA. The CDR3 region has the DNA TGTGCCAGCAGCTTAGGCGGGACTAGCTCCTACGAGCAGTACTTC. It is translated as CASSLGGTSSYEQYF.

To note about this clone: A much bigger clone sits one base away, suggesting this may be a read error. This chain connects TRBV7-2 to TRBJ2-7; D might be TRBD1 (5 bases). Trimming took off 1 base at V and 2 bases at J, with 6 bases between the two ends. The germline V gene encodes CDR1 SGHTA and CDR2 FQGNSA. The CDR3 extends over 13 amino acids. For the CDR3, the DNA is TGTGCCAGCAGCTTAGGCAGGGCCTACGAGCAGTACTTC. Amino acid sequence: CASSLGRAYEQYF. The full variable domain, rest sourced from reference TRBV7-2 and TRBJ2-7, is GAGVSQSPSNKVTEKGKDVELRCDPISGHTALYWYRQSLGQGLEFLIYFQGNSAPDKSGLPSDRFSAERTGGSVSTLTIQRTQQEDSAVYLCASSLGRAYEQYFGPGTRLTVT.

This chain links TRBV29-1 with TRBJ2-1; 11 bases map to TRBD2. J was trimmed by 5 bases and V by 3 bases; bases with no gene match: 6. Per germline, CDR1 SQVTM and CDR2 ANQGSEA. This CDR3 has 15 residues. The CDR3 spells CSVEGLADPNNEQFF. The CDR3 DNA sequence: TGCAGCGTTGAGGGACTAGCGGACCCCAACAATGAGCAGTTCTTC.

In this sample, this clone turned up a few times. Here the CDR3 reads CASSEGGALYNEQFF. CDR3 sequence (DNA): TGTGCCAGCAGTGAGGGCGGGGCCCTCTACAATGAGCAGTTCTTC. The chain joins TRBV2 to TRBJ2-1; TRBD2 is a possible D gene (6 bases). CDR3 length equals 15 residues. Germline CDR1 SNHLY, CDR2 FYNNEI. V lost 3 bases and J 3 bases, leaving 12 bases between the germline ends. Full variable domain (outside the CDR3, taken from reference TRBV2 and TRBJ2-1): EPEVTQTPSHQVTQMGQEVILRCVPISNHLYFYWYRQILGQKVEFLVSFYNNEISEKSEIFDDQFSVERPDGSNFTLKIRSTKLEDSAMYFCASSEGGALYNEQFFGPGTRLTVL.